This TCR beta chain was documented in a study of T-cell reconstitution after alpha-beta-depleted transplantation in children. Study-level points and caveats: T-cell numbers and diversity one year post-transplant derived largely from freshly generated T cells. At day 60, the high TCRbeta diversity found in some patients originated from recipient T cells and thymic progenitors that had survived. After transplant, at about two months, alpha-beta T cells were reportedly derived from several hundred expanded graft clones.

To note about this clonotype: Its specificity is unknown.

Unique molecular identifiers were used to barcode this TCRbeta library. A single record per CDR3 protein comes from TCRdb applying MiXCR to the PCR reads. The sample records about a million distinct CDR3 sequences, roughly 29% being singletons. This receptor was taken from a boy in the first two years of life who had a stem cell transplant for SCID, so the T cells may come from the graft donor. Specimen: PBMCs, mostly from graft donor cells, collected 360 days after TCRalphabeta/CD19-depleted stem cell transplant.

CDR3 in amino acids: CATSRDIGDTQYF. CDR3 DNA: TGTGCCACCAGCAGAGATATCGGAGATACGCAGTATTTT. The chain is built from TRBV15 and TRBJ2-3, with no clear D. Germline values: CDR1 LNHNV, CDR2 YYDKDF (reference sequence). Trimming took off 0 bases at V and 5 bases at J, with 6 bases between the two ends. This CDR3 is built from 13 residues.